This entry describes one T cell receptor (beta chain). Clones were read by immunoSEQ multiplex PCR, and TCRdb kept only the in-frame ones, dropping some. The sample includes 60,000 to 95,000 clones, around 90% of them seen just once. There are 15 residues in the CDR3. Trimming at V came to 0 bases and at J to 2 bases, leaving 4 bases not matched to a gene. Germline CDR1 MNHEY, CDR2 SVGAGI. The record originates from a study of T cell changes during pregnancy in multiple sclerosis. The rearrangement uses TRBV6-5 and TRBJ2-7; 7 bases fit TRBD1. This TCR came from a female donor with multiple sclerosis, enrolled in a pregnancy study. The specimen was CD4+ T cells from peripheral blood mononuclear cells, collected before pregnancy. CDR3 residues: CASSYSIGGPYEQYF. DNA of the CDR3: TGTGCCAGCAGTTACTCGATAGGGGGCCCCTACGAGCAGTACTTC.